This T cell receptor (beta chain) was documented in a study of T-cell memory formation after mild COVID-19. About the research overall: Clustering of TCRs was largely donor specific. General observations from the study: Clones contracting across day 15 to 85 had a balanced CD4/CD8 profile; later expanding clones leaned CD4+. That cross-reactive memory joined was suggested by some responding clones appearing in pre-infection memory.

One entry per CDR3 protein results from TCRdb running MiXCR on the 5' RACE reads. The sample holds 350,000 to 400,000 distinct CDR3 sequences, 20% to 25% seen once. J was trimmed by 4 bases and V by 2 bases; bases with no gene match: 10. The CDR3 has 17 amino acids. Notes on this clonotype: The antigen is undetermined.

Material: PBMCs or a T cell subset sorted from them (not recorded which). This receptor was obtained from an adult woman who had mild COVID-19 (a few samples of this study predate the infection). Cell type and time point are not known. The chain is built from TRBV12-3 or TRBV12-4 and TRBJ2-2; 7 positions agree with TRBD1. Here the CDR3 reads CASSLFSLAGGTGELFF. The CDR3 DNA reads as TGTGCCAGCAGTTTATTCAGTTTGGCAGGGGGCACCGGGGAGCTGTTTTTT.